The 13 T cell receptor beta chains listed next were all sequenced from one sample in a study of blood T cells in healthy people across ages. Using a J-beta primer mix together with a sample-barcoded 5' primer, a second PCR was run for roughly 7 to 12 cycles. Each CDR3 protein is one row after TCRdb ran MiXCR on the 5' RACE reads. The repertoire holds 800,000 to 900,000 distinct CDR3 sequences, with 60% to 80% as singletons. Sequenced material: blood. The receptor set was obtained from a young man in good health.

This clonotype was detected only a few times. The rearrangement links TRBV5-1 to TRBJ2-5; no firm D call. The CDR3 loop spans 14 amino acids. V lost 0 bases and J 1 base, leaving 7 bases between the germline ends. CDR1 and CDR2 (germline): SGHRS, YFSETQ. The CDR3 DNA is TGCGCCAGCAGCTTGGATATAGTCCAAGAGACCCAGTACTTC. This gives the protein CASSLDIVQETQYF.

The chain recombines TRBV11-3 with TRBJ1-2, with D maybe TRBD1 (6 bases). Germline CDR1 SGHNT, CDR2 YENEEA. Deletions cut 4 bases from V and 0 bases from J, with 15 bases between. This CDR3 comprises 16 residues. The CDR3 is CASSSWTALANYGYTF. The CDR3 nucleotides read TGTGCCAGCAGCTCGTGGACAGCTTTAGCTAACTATGGCTACACCTTC.

V is TRBV7-9 and J is TRBJ2-1; no clear D gene. Germline CDR1 and CDR2: SEHNR and FQNEAQ (reference sequence). V shed 2 bases and J shed 8 bases, with 10 bases lying between them. The CDR3 totals 13 residues. As DNA, the CDR3 is TGTGCCAGCAGCTTACCGGGTGTCGATGAGCAGTTCTTC. It codes for CASSLPGVDEQFF.

The J gene is TRBJ1-2, the V gene TRBV12-3 or TRBV12-4; possibly TRBD1 for D (5 bases). V gave up 6 bases and J gave up 0 bases, with 11 bases separating them. This CDR3 region has 14 residues. CDR3 sequence: CASRQTVSNYGYTF. The DNA of the CDR3 is TGTGCCAGCAGGCAGACAGTTTCTAACTATGGCTACACCTTC.

The V gene is TRBV30, the J gene TRBJ2-5, with unresolved D. The better agreement between TRBJ2-7 and the DNA end casts doubt on the J call. Germline V gene lookup returns CDR1 GTSNPN and CDR2 SVGIG (reference sequence). This CDR3 region has 13 residues. The CDR3 protein is CAWSGGGPYEQYF. CDR3 nucleotide sequence: TGTGCCTGGAGTGGGGGTGGGCCCTACGAGCAGTACTTC.

V and J are TRBV7-3 and TRBJ2-1, with TRBD2 matching 9 bases. Germline V gives CDR1 SGHTA, CDR2 FQGTGA. This CDR3 comprises 16 residues. After removal of 4 bases from V and 6 bases from J, the junction contained 10 bases not matched to a gene. The CDR3 DNA reads TGTGCCAGCAGCTCGAACCTAGCGGGGAGTATCAATGAGCAGTTCTTC. Translated, it gives CASSSNLAGSINEQFF.

This clonotype was seen a few times. The chain links TRBV6-6 to TRBJ2-7; D ambiguous. Germline CDR1 MNHNY, CDR2 SVGAGI (reference sequence). Trimming took 5 bases from V and 5 from J, leaving 7 bases between them. CDR3 size: 11 residues. The CDR3 sequence: CASSRIDEQYF. The CDR3 DNA reads as TGTGCCAGCAGTCGCATAGACGAGCAGTACTTC.

Only a few counts were recorded for this clonotype. The V call is TRBV14, the J call TRBJ1-2; D possibly corresponds to TRBD1 (5 bases). V gave up 1 base and J gave up 2 bases, with 11 bases separating them. Germline CDR1 reads SGHDN; CDR2 reads FVKESK. The CDR3 length is 15 residues. CDR3 loop: CASSQVGRGNYGYTF. Here the CDR3 DNA reads TGTGCCAGCAGCCAAGTCGGCCGGGGGAACTATGGCTACACCTTC.

The chain carries TRBV19 and TRBJ1-1; no firm D call. This CDR3 region has 11 residues. Germline CDR1 and CDR2: LNHDA and SQIVND (reference sequence). V was cut by 9 bases and J by 6 bases, with 11 bases left in between. The CDR3 DNA follows: TGTGCCAGCGCCCGGACGGCTGAAGCTTTCTTT. Encoded protein: CASARTAEAFF.

V is TRBV10-3 and J is TRBJ2-1; D possibly corresponds to TRBD1 (6 bases). CDR3 size: 15 residues. The V gene's germline CDR1 is ENHRY and CDR2 SYGVKD. With 3 bases removed from V and 7 bases from J, the gap between germline ends came to 16 bases. This chain's CDR3 is CAISDPDRFRNEQFF. In nucleotides, the CDR3 is TGTGCCATCAGTGACCCTGACAGGTTTAGGAATGAGCAGTTCTTC.

A few counts support this clonotype. The V and J genes are TRBV20-1 and TRBJ2-5, with 7 bases lining up with TRBD2. The trim removed 4 bases at V and 1 base at J, leaving 12 bases unmatched. The CDR3 length is 16 residues. Germline V gene lookup returns CDR1 DFQATT and CDR2 SNEGSKA (reference sequence). The CDR3 DNA sequence: TGCAGTGCTAACGGGGGGACCAGACTCTTCCAAGAGACCCAGTACTTC. Its protein is CSANGGTRLFQETQYF.

This clonotype was observed a handful of times. The chain employs TRBV27 and TRBJ2-1; 7 nucleotides agree with TRBD1. V shed 5 bases, J shed 8 bases, and the junction held 12 bases outside the gene matches. CDR3 size: 15 residues. CDR1 is MNHEY and CDR2 is SMNVEV in the germline V gene (reference sequence). CDR3 nucleotide sequence: TGTGCCAGCAGTCCTGGACAGGTTGGGTTCGATGAGCAGTTCTTC. This codes for CASSPGQVGFDEQFF.

V usage is TRBV5-6 and J usage is TRBJ2-3; D possibly corresponds to TRBD2 (5 bases). The CDR3 loop spans 12 amino acids. Per the germline V gene, CDR1 is SGHDT and CDR2 is YYEEEE. V lost 4 bases to trimming and J lost 5 bases, with 8 bases between them. The CDR3 nucleotides are TGTGCCAGCAGCCTCGGGATAGATACGCAGTATTTT. It encodes CASSLGIDTQYF. Variable domain in full (rest from reference TRBV5-6 and TRBJ2-3): DAGVTQSPTHLIKTRGQQVTLRCSPKSGHDTVSWYQQALGQGPQFIFQYYEEEERQRGNFPDRFSGHQFPNYSSELNVNALLLGDSALYLCASSLGIDTQYFGPGTRLTVL.